A single sample gave rise to the 17 T cell receptor beta chains below, sequenced in a study of cytomegalovirus exposure and HLA in healthy donors. 13 Jbeta primers and 60 Vbeta primers were used for the PCR. TCRdb's copy holds only in-frame clones and misses some; the assay was immunoSEQ multiplex PCR. Of 100,000 to 150,000 clones listed, 70% to 85% are singletons. Sample: PBMCs. Receptors were obtained from a boy younger than 18 in good health and CMV-seronegative.

The chain has TRBV27 and TRBJ2-6; the D gene is possibly TRBD1 (6 bases). Germline CDR1 is MNHEY and CDR2 is SMNVEV (reference sequence). The V end was cut by 6 bases, the J end by 0 bases, with 12 bases between. This CDR3 spans 16 amino acids. CDR3 in DNA: TGTGCCAGCAGCCTTACAGGGCTCTCTGGGGCCAACGTCCTGACTTTC. This encodes CASSLTGLSGANVLTF.

The chain joins TRBV2 to TRBJ1-1; unclear D gene. CDR1 and CDR2 (germline): SNHLY, FYNNEI. Trimming stripped 4 bases from V and 0 bases from J, with 12 bases between. The CDR3 spans 15 residues. The CDR3 loop is CASSVSAIMNTEAFF. CDR3 DNA sequence: TGTGCCAGCAGTGTTAGTGCGATTATGAACACTGAAGCTTTCTTT.

The rearrangement uses TRBV29-1 and TRBJ2-1, with D maybe TRBD1 (5 bases). CDR3 length: 12 amino acids. Trimming removed 7 bases at V and 3 bases at J, with 10 bases between. Germline CDR1 reads SQVTM; CDR2 reads ANQGSEA. The DNA for the CDR3 is TGCAGCGCCCTGACAGACTACAATGAGCAGTTCTTC. It is translated as CSALTDYNEQFF.

This chain links TRBV27 with TRBJ2-1, with 12 bases that match TRBD2. In germline, CDR1 is MNHEY, CDR2 SMNVEV (reference sequence). This CDR3 is 17 amino acids long. V lost 1 base, J lost 6 bases, and 7 bases stayed unmatched. For the CDR3, the DNA is TGTGCCAGCAGTTTATGGGGTGGGACTAGCGGGCCCAATGAGCAGTTCTTC. Translation gives CASSLWGGTSGPNEQFF.

V is TRBV25-1 and J is TRBJ2-5; D not certain. Deletions cut 2 bases from V and 1 base from J, with 14 bases between. The CDR3 covers 16 residues. Germline-derived CDR1 and CDR2 are MGHDK and SYGVNS. CDR3 amino acids: CASSEGRSSLQETQYF. CDR3 in DNA: TGTGCCAGCAGTGAAGGCAGGTCCAGCCTCCAAGAGACCCAGTACTTC.

The J gene is TRBJ2-7, the V gene TRBV7-3, with TRBD2 identical over 9 bases. The trim removed 5 bases at V and 4 bases at J, leaving 18 bases unmatched. The CDR3 sequence is 18 residues long. Germline values: CDR1 SGHTA, CDR2 FQGTGA. Here the CDR3 reads CASSPAPSGDTLLYEQYF. CDR3 nucleotide sequence: TGTGCCAGCAGCCCCGCCCCTAGCGGGGACACTCTCCTTTACGAGCAGTACTTC.

This clone was found once. This sequence joins TRBV4-2 and TRBJ1-2, with TRBD1 matching over 8 bases. The CDR3 contains 18 residues. After removal of 4 bases from V and 2 bases from J, the junction contained 15 bases not matched to a gene. Looked up from germline, CDR1 is LGHNA and CDR2 is YNFKEQ. The CDR3 nucleotides are TGTGCCAGCAGCCTAGACCCTCCGGGACAGGTGGTAAACTATGGCTACACCTTC. It encodes CASSLDPPGQVVNYGYTF.

This chain uses TRBV5-6 with TRBJ1-1; D is perhaps TRBD1 (5 bases). Germline V gene sequence: CDR1 SGHDT, CDR2 YYEEEE. V dropped 6 bases and J dropped 0 bases, with 12 bases sitting between them. This CDR3 is 14 amino acids long. CDR3 sequence: CASTGGGMNTEAFF. The CDR3 region has the DNA TGTGCCAGCACCGGGGGGGGGATGAACACTGAAGCTTTCTTT.

This chain connects TRBV5-1 to TRBJ1-1; the match to TRBD1 covers 7 bases. Per germline, CDR1 SGHRS and CDR2 YFSETQ. This CDR3 comprises 16 residues. The V and J ends lost 3 bases and 1 base, in that order; junction bases with no gene match: 9. CDR3 sequence reads: CASSSSSRDRNTEAFF. In nucleotides, the CDR3 is TGCGCCAGCAGCTCCTCGTCCCGGGACAGGAACACTGAAGCTTTCTTT.

In DNA form, the CDR3 reads TGTGCCTGGAGTGCTGACGACTGGTCGGACGAGCAGTACTTC. Its protein is CAWSADDWSDEQYF. The V call is TRBV30, the J call TRBJ2-7, with D unclear. V lost 1 base, J lost 5 bases, and 15 bases lay in between. This CDR3 has 14 residues. CDR1 is GTSNPN, CDR2 SVGIG, per germline (reference sequence). The variable domain in full, completed from reference TRBV30 and TRBJ2-7, reads SQTIHQWPATLVQPVGSPLSLECTVEGTSNPNLYWYRQAAGRGLQLLFYSVGIGQISSEVPQNLSASRPQDRQFILSSKKLLLSDSGFYLCAWSADDWSDEQYFGPGTRLTVT.

The genes are TRBV30 and TRBJ2-7; 10 bases fit TRBD2. The CDR3 runs 13 residues. Germline-derived CDR1 and CDR2 are GTSNPN and SVGIG (reference sequence). V was pared by 5 bases and J by 4 bases, with 5 bases of the junction left unmatched. CDR3 nucleotides: TGTGCCTGGGAACAGACTAGCGGGTACGAGCAGTACTTC. It specifies CAWEQTSGYEQYF.

V is TRBV19 and J is TRBJ2-1; 9 bases are shared with TRBD2. This CDR3 is 15 amino acids long. Trimming at V came to 1 base and at J to 5 bases, leaving 3 bases not matched to a gene. Germline V gene lookup returns CDR1 LNHDA and CDR2 SQIVND (reference sequence). For the CDR3, the DNA is TGTGCCAGTAGTATAGTCCTAGCGGGAAACAATGAGCAGTTCTTC. As protein: CASSIVLAGNNEQFF.

CDR3 coding DNA: TGTGCCAGCAGAGACAATACAGGGGGAAACTATGGCTACACCTTC. It encodes CASRDNTGGNYGYTF. The chain uses TRBV2 and TRBJ1-2; 8 nucleotides match TRBD1. Germline CDR1 and CDR2: SNHLY and FYNNEI. V lost 6 bases to trimming and J lost 2 bases; unmatched junction nucleotides: 8. The CDR3 extends over 15 amino acids.

The chain carries TRBV19 and TRBJ1-5; a weak D match, TRBD1 (6 bases). Germline assignment: CDR1 LNHDA and CDR2 SQIVND (reference sequence). V was shortened by 6 bases and J by 5 bases, with 14 bases between the two germline ends. The CDR3 is made up of 14 amino acids. The DNA for the CDR3 is TGTGCCAGTAGAAGTTCACAGGGAGATCAGCCCCAGCATTTT. Amino acids: CASRSSQGDQPQHF. The variable domain in full, completed from reference TRBV19 and TRBJ1-5, reads DGGITQSPKYLFRKEGQNVTLSCEQNLNHDAMYWYRQDPGQGLRLIYYSQIVNDFQKGDIAEGYSVSREKKESFPLTVTSAQKNPTAFYLCASRSSQGDQPQHFGDGTRLSIL.

V usage is TRBV27 and J usage is TRBJ1-2; TRBD1 is a possible D gene (5 bases). CDR1 is MNHEY, CDR2 SMNVEV, per germline (reference sequence). V shed 0 bases and J shed 4 bases, with 9 bases lying between them. The CDR3 has 14 residues. The CDR3 is CASSLSGQGYGYTF. CDR3 coding DNA: TGTGCCAGCAGTTTATCAGGTCAGGGCTATGGCTACACCTTC.

The rearrangement links TRBV30 to TRBJ1-2; D may be TRBD1 (5 bases). The CDR3 is made up of 15 amino acids. Trimming left V 2 bases short and J 5 bases short, with 18 bases between. Germline V gene sequence: CDR1 GTSNPN, CDR2 SVGIG (reference sequence). CDR3 sequence reads: CAWSLGGASRYGYTF. CDR3 nucleotide sequence: TGTGCCTGGAGTTTAGGAGGGGCTTCCCGGTATGGCTACACCTTC.

The chain recombines TRBV5-1 with TRBJ2-5, with TRBD1 matching 7 bases. The ends lost 4 bases at V and 2 bases at J; junction bases unmatched: 8. The CDR3 has 15 residues. Germline CDR1 reads SGHRS; CDR2 reads YFSETQ. CDR3 sequence reads: CASSTPGGAQETQYF. The CDR3 DNA is TGCGCCAGCAGCACGCCAGGGGGAGCACAAGAGACCCAGTACTTC.